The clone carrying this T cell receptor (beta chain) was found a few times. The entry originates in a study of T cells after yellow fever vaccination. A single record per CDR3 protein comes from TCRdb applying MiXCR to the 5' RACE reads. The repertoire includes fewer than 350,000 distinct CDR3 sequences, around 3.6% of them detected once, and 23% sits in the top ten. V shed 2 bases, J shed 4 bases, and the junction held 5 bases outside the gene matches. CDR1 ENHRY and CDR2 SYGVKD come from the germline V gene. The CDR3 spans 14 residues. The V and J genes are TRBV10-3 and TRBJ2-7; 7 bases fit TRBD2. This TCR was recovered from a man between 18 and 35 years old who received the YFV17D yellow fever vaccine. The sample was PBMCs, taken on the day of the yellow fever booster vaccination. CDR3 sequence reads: CAISEGREIYEQYV. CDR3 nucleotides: TGTGCCATCAGTGAGGGGAGGGAAATATACGAGCAGTACGTC.